This T cell receptor (beta chain) was captured by sequencing in a study of Graves' ophthalmopathy and Graves' hyperthyroidism. As for the study in general: At initial diagnosis, peripheral blood was obtained, and this preceded any treatment.

Amplified material comprised TCR beta CDR3 regions derived from RNA transcripts. RT-PCR in the first round used HTBI primers; a second-round multiplex PCR followed. In TCRdb, the multiplex PCR reads were re-called with MiXCR into one record per CDR3 protein. This repertoire shows about 220,000 distinct CDR3 sequences, around a fifth found once; its top ten account for around 40%. If patients had other autoimmune diseases, uncontrolled infections, pregnancy or lactation, they were excluded. From fresh peripheral blood, over 9 ml in volume, the PBMCs were obtained. This clonotype was counted a few times. The V gene lost 2 bases and the J gene lost 1 base, with 6 bases spanning the gap. CDR3 length: 14 amino acids. In germline, CDR1 is SEHNR, CDR2 FQNEAQ (reference sequence).

The rearrangement links TRBV7-9 to TRBJ1-5, with no clear D. The sequence was collected from a woman in her 50s with Graves' ophthalmopathy. Sequenced: peripheral blood. CDR3 residues: CASSLSSSNQPQHF. The CDR3 nucleotides are TGTGCCAGCAGCTTATCTTCAAGCAATCAGCCCCAGCATTTT.